The TCR beta chain described here comes from a study of cytomegalovirus exposure and HLA in healthy donors. Study-wide points: Later examination showed HLA-associated TCR beta chains had greater clonal expansion than equally common others.

CDR1 is MNHEY and CDR2 is SVGAGI in the germline V gene. The CDR3 length is 15 residues. Points on this clone: Antigen unknown.

Primers included in the PCR were 60 Vbeta and 13 Jbeta primers. In the original processing: In a later analysis, of roughly 73 million unique beta chains, some 10 million appeared in at least two donors. Using immunoSEQ multiplex PCR, the repertoire was profiled, and TCRdb retains in-frame clones only, with some absent. Clone size and the V and J calls come from that table; the DNA yielded D and trimming. The table records approximately 150,000 clones, around 86% of them present only once. V and J are TRBV6-5 and TRBJ2-5; TRBD1 agrees at 7 bases. The DNA end favors TRBJ2-7, so the J call may be wrong. This TCR derives from a woman in her 30s in good health and CMV-seronegative. Sequencing was carried out using PBMCs. DNA for the CDR3: TGTGCCAGCAGTTACTCAGGGGGCACGTGGGACGAGCAGTACTTC. This gives the protein CASSYSGGTWDEQYF.